What follows are 31 T cell receptor beta chains derived from one specimen sequenced in a study of spatial heterogeneity in lung cancer. Findings and limits, study-wide: One measure, the expanded intratumoral alpha and beta TCR count, tracked tumor mutation counts.

The time point: sample taken at primary tumor resection. Via MiXCR, TCRdb re-called the 5' RACE reads, giving one row per CDR3 protein. This sample has 950 to 1,500 distinct CDR3 sequences; approximately 35% occur once, and the top ten carry roughly 35%. Their recognized antigens are unknown. Sequencing used lung tumor tissue, obtained at surgery. Receptors were obtained from a male donor with early-stage non-small cell lung cancer.

As for this clonotype: Found in a library prepared for alpha chains, this beta chain is an off-target read, and its abundance has little meaning. V gene TRBV7-2 combines with J gene TRBJ2-3; TRBD2 matches 8 bases. The ends lost 6 bases at V and 4 bases at J; junction bases unmatched: 12. The CDR3 sequence is 16 residues long. CDR1 and CDR2 (germline): SGHTA, FQGNSA. In nucleotides, the CDR3 is TGTGCCAGCAGTCCAGTGAGCGGGGGTGACCCAGATACGCAGTATTTT. Translating it yields CASSPVSGGDPDTQYF.

As to this clonotype: Found in a library prepared for alpha chains, this beta chain is an off-target read, and its abundance has little meaning. The V call is TRBV4-2, the J call TRBJ1-4; 7 positions agree with TRBD1. V shed 1 base and J 7 bases; nucleotides not matched to a gene: 3. Germline V CDR1 and CDR2: LGHNA, YNFKEQ. The CDR3 contains 14 residues. In DNA form, the CDR3 reads TGTGCCAGCAGCCAAGTACAGGGGACTGAAAAACTGTTTTTT. The encoded protein is CASSQVQGTEKLFF.

Concerning this clonotype itself: Within a library made for alpha chains, this beta chain is off target, and its count is uninformative. The chain carries TRBV29-1 and TRBJ2-2; 7 nucleotides agree with TRBD1. The CDR3 is made up of 13 amino acids. CDR1 and CDR2 from the germline V gene are SQVTM and ANQGSEA. The CDR3 protein is CGGRQGNTGELFF. As DNA, the CDR3 is TGCGGGGGAAGACAGGGCAACACCGGGGAGCTGTTTTTT.

This clonotype was detected only a few times. Since it is a stray read in a library aimed at alpha chains, this beta chain has a size that is not meaningful. The J gene is TRBJ2-3, the V gene TRBV5-1; D perhaps matches TRBD1 (5 bases). CDR1 SGHRS and CDR2 YFSETQ come from the germline V gene. This CDR3 comprises 15 residues. V dropped 4 bases and J dropped 3 bases, with 15 bases sitting between them. The CDR3 loop is CASSPLGQRTDTQYF. CDR3 DNA: TGCGCCAGCAGCCCTTTGGGGCAAAGGACAGATACGCAGTATTTT.

With regard to this clonotype: Germline and junction disagree at one end, which may indicate a read error. This beta chain is off target for a library built for alpha chains, so its abundance means little. This chain connects TRBV27 to TRBJ1-4; no clear D. Germline V lookup: CDR1 MNHEY, CDR2 SMNVEV (reference sequence). This CDR3 is built from 14 residues. CDR3 sequence (DNA): TGTACCAGCAGTTCCGACGGTTATAATGAAAAACTGTTTTTT. It is translated as CTSSSDGYNEKLFF.

With regard to this clonotype: The library was designed around alpha chains, so this beta chain is a stray read whose abundance carries little weight. The chain uses TRBV6-1 and TRBJ1-5; maybe TRBD1 (5 bases). Trimming cost V 3 bases and J 4 bases, with 19 bases left between them. CDR1 MNHNS and CDR2 SASEGT come from the germline V gene. CDR3 size: 17 residues. CDR3 amino acids: CASSDQSSGSWNQPQHF. For the CDR3, the DNA is TGTGCCAGCAGTGACCAATCCTCAGGGAGCTGGAATCAGCCCCAGCATTTT.

Regarding this clonotype: The library was prepared for alpha chains; this beta chain is a stray read, so its frequency means little. The V gene is TRBV28, the J gene TRBJ2-7; D unclear. The germline V and J ends were trimmed by 5 bases and 3 bases, with 11 bases remaining between them. Germline V CDR1 and CDR2: MDHEN, SYDVKM. CDR3 size: 13 residues. The CDR3, as DNA: TGTGCCAGCAGTAGTTGGTGGGACTACGAGCAGTACTTC. Encoded protein: CASSSWWDYEQYF.

On this clonotype itself: This beta chain slipped into a library made for alpha chains as a stray read, so its size is not meaningful. This chain uses TRBV12-3 or TRBV12-4 with TRBJ2-3, with TRBD2 identical over 11 bases. V trimming: 7 bases; J trimming: 6 bases; junction bases outside the gene matches: 6. The CDR3 runs 14 residues. The CDR3 sequence is CASTGLAVLDTQYF. CDR3 DNA: TGTGCCAGCACGGGACTAGCGGTCCTTGATACGCAGTATTTT.

This clonotype was detected a few times. A library prepared for alpha chains yielded this beta chain as an off-target read; its size is of little meaning. V usage is TRBV2 and J usage is TRBJ2-1; D gene unclear. V lost 4 bases to trimming and J lost 0 bases, with 10 bases between them. This CDR3 has 15 amino acids. Germline V gene lookup returns CDR1 SNHLY and CDR2 FYNNEI. The CDR3 spells CASSASLSSYNEQFF. The CDR3 DNA sequence: TGTGCCAGCAGTGCTAGTCTGAGCTCCTACAATGAGCAGTTCTTC.

As concerns this clonotype: This beta chain is a stray read from a library made for alpha chains; its abundance is not meaningful. The J gene is TRBJ2-1, the V gene TRBV4-3, with unresolved D. CDR3 size: 15 residues. CDR1 and CDR2 (germline): LGHNA, YSLEER. The V end was cut by 0 bases, the J end by 8 bases, with 14 bases between. CDR3 sequence: CASSQDTDPGYEQFF. DNA of the CDR3: TGCGCCAGCAGCCAAGATACGGACCCTGGGTATGAGCAGTTCTTC.

By frequency in the sample, this clonotype is medium-sized. The library was built for alpha chains, so this beta chain is an off-target read and its size means little. The V gene is TRBV7-9, the J gene TRBJ2-6; a possible D gene is TRBD1 (6 bases). In germline, CDR1 is SEHNR, CDR2 FQNEAQ (reference sequence). CDR3 length equals 16 residues. V gave up 3 bases and J gave up 0 bases, with 9 bases separating them. The CDR3 is CASSFDRSSGANVLTF. CDR3 DNA sequence: TGTGCCAGCAGCTTTGACAGGAGCTCTGGGGCCAACGTCCTGACTTTC.

As for this clonotype: This beta chain slipped into a library made for alpha chains as a stray read, so its size is not meaningful. V gene TRBV29-1 combines with J gene TRBJ2-3, with D possibly being TRBD2 (7 bases). Deletions cut 6 bases from V and 6 bases from J, with 13 bases between. This CDR3 is built from 12 residues. Germline assignment: CDR1 SQVTM and CDR2 ANQGSEA. In DNA, the CDR3 is TGCAGCGTCGAGGGAGGGGGGGATACGCAGTATTTT. Protein: CSVEGGGDTQYF.

By its share, this clonotype is large. Because this beta chain is a stray read in a library intended to capture alpha chains, its abundance should not be given much weight. CDR3 nucleotide sequence: TGTGCCAGCAGGAGCGTCGGAGGGGCCAACGTCCTGACTTTC. Its translation is CASRSVGGANVLTF. The chain uses TRBV2 and TRBJ2-6; D gene ambiguous. This CDR3 comprises 14 residues. V lost 6 bases to trimming and J lost 4 bases, with 10 bases between them. In germline, CDR1 is SNHLY, CDR2 FYNNEI. Full variable domain (outside the CDR3, taken from reference TRBV2 and TRBJ2-6): EPEVTQTPSHQVTQMGQEVILRCVPISNHLYFYWYRQILGQKVEFLVSFYNNEISEKSEIFDDQFSVERPDGSNFTLKIRSTKLEDSAMYFCASRSVGGANVLTFGAGSRLTVL.

Worth noting for this clonotype: With the library built for alpha chains, this beta chain is off target and its frequency is not meaningful. J is TRBJ2-5 and V is TRBV5-1, with D possibly TRBD2 on 6 matching bases. This CDR3 is built from 14 residues. V shed 0 bases and J shed 4 bases, with 10 bases lying between them. Germline V lookup: CDR1 SGHRS, CDR2 YFSETQ. The CDR3, as DNA: TGCGCCAGCAGCTTGGGGCTAGCGTCAGAGACCCAGTACTTC. Residues: CASSLGLASETQYF.

This clonotype was observed a handful of times. This beta chain is a stray sequence in a library constructed for alpha chains; its clone size is not meaningful. V is TRBV7-9 and J is TRBJ2-7, with D uncertain. This CDR3 region has 13 residues. V shed 4 bases and J shed 7 bases, with 14 bases lying between them. The germline V gene encodes CDR1 SEHNR and CDR2 FQNEAQ (reference sequence). CDR3 DNA sequence: TGTGCCAGCAGCTCCACCTTGTCGAGTGAGCAGTACTTC. Protein product: CASSSTLSSEQYF.

This clonotype was found a few times. Found in a library prepared for alpha chains, this beta chain is an off-target read, and its abundance has little meaning. The chain has TRBV7-2 and TRBJ2-7; D is undetermined. The CDR3 runs 14 residues. V was pared by 2 bases and J by 7 bases, with 15 bases between. CDR1 and CDR2 from the germline V gene are SGHTA and FQGNSA. CDR3: CASSLMVHRGEQYF. The CDR3 region has the DNA TGTGCCAGCAGCTTAATGGTACACAGAGGTGAGCAGTACTTC.

Regarding this clonotype: The library was built for alpha chains, so this beta chain is an off-target read and its size means little. The chain joins TRBV5-1 to TRBJ2-2; 11 bases agree with TRBD2. Trimming took 4 bases from V and 5 from J; bases not matched to a gene: 4. The germline CDR1 and CDR2 sequences are SGHRS and YFSETQ. The CDR3 totals 15 residues. The CDR3 loop reads CASSLAGGWTGELFF. CDR3 sequence (DNA): TGCGCCAGCAGCCTAGCGGGAGGATGGACCGGGGAGCTGTTTTTT.

On this clonotype: This beta chain came through as a stray read in a library set up for alpha chains, and its size says little. The V and J genes are TRBV20-1 and TRBJ2-3; TRBD2 matches 12 bases. Losses at the gene ends were 6 bases for V and 4 bases for J; bases not matched to a gene: 8. The CDR3 sequence is 15 residues long. Looked up from germline, CDR1 is DFQATT and CDR2 is SNEGSKA (reference sequence). This CDR3 reads CSARLRLAGADTQYF. The CDR3, as DNA: TGCAGTGCCCGCCTTAGACTAGCGGGAGCAGATACGCAGTATTTT.

On this clonotype: This beta chain slipped into a library made for alpha chains as a stray read, so its size is not meaningful. This chain links TRBV4-1 with TRBJ2-2; D uncertain. Germline CDR1 reads MGHRA; CDR2 reads YSYEKL. V was clipped by 1 base and J by 0 bases, with 3 bases between them. The CDR3 has 14 residues. The CDR3: CASSQGANTGELFF. CDR3 nucleotide sequence: TGCGCCAGCAGCCAAGGGGCGAACACCGGGGAGCTGTTTTTT.

As to this clonotype: Since the library was made to target alpha chains, this beta chain is a stray read and its abundance is not meaningful. The chain couples TRBV20-1 to TRBJ2-6; 10 bases match TRBD1. Per the germline V gene, CDR1 is DFQATT and CDR2 is SNEGSKA (reference sequence). V dropped 2 bases and J dropped 2; count of bases not matched to a gene: 9. The CDR3 spans 18 residues. The CDR3 region is CSARRGRQGAPGANVLTF. The CDR3, as DNA: TGCAGTGCTAGACGAGGTCGACAGGGGGCCCCTGGGGCCAACGTCCTGACTTTC.

To note about this clonotype: In a library made to pick up alpha chains, this beta chain is a stray read with a size that means little. The chain recombines TRBV7-3 with TRBJ2-3; 7 bases agree with TRBD2. The germline V gene has CDR1 SGHTA and CDR2 FQGTGA. The CDR3 runs 16 residues. Unmatched junction bases numbered 9, after V lost 5 bases and J lost 1 base. This chain's CDR3 is CASSRTSGAGTDTQYF. The CDR3 nucleotides are TGTGCCAGCAGCCGAACCAGCGGGGCGGGCACAGATACGCAGTATTTT.

This clonotype is large within its sample. Found in a library prepared for alpha chains, this beta chain is an off-target read, and its abundance has little meaning. The chain joins TRBV28 to TRBJ2-6; 8 positions match TRBD1. This CDR3 has 13 residues. J lost 8 bases, V lost 6 bases, and 3 bases had no gene match. CDR1 and CDR2 from the germline V gene are MDHEN and SYDVKM. The DNA of the CDR3 is TGTGCCAGCAGCCACAGGGGGACCAACGTCCTGACTTTC. Translating it yields CASSHRGTNVLTF.

As concerns this clonotype: The library was designed around alpha chains, so this beta chain is a stray read whose abundance carries little weight. The J gene is TRBJ2-7, the V gene TRBV10-3; a weak D match, TRBD1 (5 bases). The CDR3 has 14 amino acids. Trimming took off 10 bases at V and 1 base at J, with 17 bases between the two ends. Germline V gene lookup returns CDR1 ENHRY and CDR2 SYGVKD. CDR3 DNA sequence: TGTGCCACTCTTGGGGCCCTTTTTTCCTACGAGCAGTACTTC. Translated: CATLGALFSYEQYF.

On this clonotype itself: Because this beta chain is a stray read in a library intended to capture alpha chains, its abundance should not be given much weight. DNA of the CDR3: TGTGCCAGCAGCTTACCAACCGGGACAGGGGGGTCACCCCTCCACTTT. It codes for CASSLPTGTGGSPLHF. The chain uses TRBV7-2 and TRBJ1-6; 11 nucleotides line up with TRBD1. The germline CDR1 and CDR2 sequences are SGHTA and FQGNSA. V trimming: 2 bases; J trimming: 10 bases; junction bases outside the gene matches: 7. The CDR3 consists of 16 residues.

Relative to its sample, this clonotype is large (0.1 to 1%). This beta chain appears as a stray read in a library generated for alpha chains; its size is not informative. V and J are TRBV28 and TRBJ2-3; TRBD1 matches at 7 bases. The V segment lost 2 bases and the J segment 2 bases; nucleotides outside the gene matches: 13. CDR3 length: 18 amino acids. The germline V gene encodes CDR1 MDHEN and CDR2 SYDVKM. CDR3 sequence (DNA): TGTGCCAGCAGTTTAGACAGGGTGAATGGTCCTGCCACAGATACGCAGTATTTT. It translates to CASSLDRVNGPATDTQYF.

On this clonotype itself: This beta chain is a stray read from a library made for alpha chains; its abundance is not meaningful. The rearrangement uses TRBV20-1 and TRBJ2-5; D is undetermined. The CDR3 has 13 residues. Per the germline V gene, CDR1 is DFQATT and CDR2 is SNEGSKA (reference sequence). Trimming stripped 5 bases from V and 2 bases from J, with 12 bases between. The CDR3 region is CSAPPQDQETQYF. DNA of the CDR3: TGCAGTGCTCCCCCCCAAGATCAAGAGACCCAGTACTTC.

This clonotype rates as large (0.1 to 1%). Being off target in a library aimed at alpha chains, this beta chain has a size of little meaning. The chain combines TRBV30 with TRBJ2-7, with TRBD1 matching over 7 bases. This CDR3 is built from 13 residues. V shed 3 bases and J 3 bases; nucleotides not matched to a gene: 5. Germline V lookup: CDR1 GTSNPN, CDR2 SVGIG (reference sequence). This CDR3 is CAWSGQDLYEQYF. CDR3 nucleotides: TGTGCCTGGAGCGGACAGGACCTCTACGAGCAGTACTTC.

This clonotype is categorized as medium-sized. This beta chain slipped into a library made for alpha chains as a stray read, so its size is not meaningful. The CDR3 is CASSSIIGGNEQFF. The CDR3 DNA follows: TGTGCCAGCAGTAGCATCATCGGAGGGAATGAGCAGTTCTTC. V and J are TRBV12-3 or TRBV12-4 and TRBJ2-1, with D tentatively TRBD2 (6 bases). The CDR3 runs 14 residues. Trimming left V 5 bases short and J 7 bases short, with 15 bases between.

Remarks on this clonotype: The size of this beta chain means little, since it is a stray read in a library made for alpha chains. The CDR3 region has the DNA TGTGCCAGCTCCAGTGGACTAGCGGACTCCGATACGCAGTATTTT. This gives the protein CASSSGLADSDTQYF. This chain joins TRBV18 and TRBJ2-3; TRBD2 agrees at 10 bases. V lost 6 bases to trimming and J lost 6 bases; unmatched junction nucleotides: 9. The CDR3 length is 15 residues. Germline V gene sequence: CDR1 KGHSH, CDR2 LQKENI.

This clonotype rates as large (0.1 to 1%). As an off-target read in a library built for alpha chains, this beta chain has a frequency of little significance. The rearrangement links TRBV4-3 to TRBJ2-7; 7 bases match TRBD1. Looked up from germline, CDR1 is LGHNA and CDR2 is YSLEER. The CDR3 loop spans 15 amino acids. Losses at the gene ends were 4 bases for V and 1 base for J; bases not matched to a gene: 7. The CDR3 here is CASSLTHRGSYEQYF. CDR3 nucleotide sequence: TGCGCCAGCAGCCTCACTCACAGGGGATCCTACGAGCAGTACTTC.

A word on this clonotype: Found in a library prepared for alpha chains, this beta chain is an off-target read, and its abundance has little meaning. The rearrangement joins TRBV5-1 to TRBJ2-1; 8 positions agree with TRBD1. The CDR3 loop spans 13 amino acids. Germline CDR1 is SGHRS and CDR2 is YFSETQ. V was pared by 4 bases and J by 8 bases, with 5 bases of the junction left unmatched. The DNA of the CDR3 is TGCGCCAGCAGCGGACAGGGACTCGATGAGCAGTTCTTC. It yields the protein CASSGQGLDEQFF.